This T cell receptor beta chain was documented in a study of blood T cells in healthy people across ages. The CDR3 totals 12 residues. Using a J-beta primer mix together with a sample-barcoded 5' primer, a second PCR was run for roughly 6 to 11 cycles. Each cDNA was tagged by a template-switch adaptor containing 12 random nucleotides. MiXCR, run by TCRdb on the 5' RACE reads, gives a single entry per CDR3 protein. The sample includes 500,000 to 700,000 distinct CDR3 sequences, roughly 31% seen only once; the top ten take 15% to 18%. Regarding this clonotype: Being one base from a much bigger clone, this may be a read error.

Total RNA amounts of at least 6 micrograms were extracted per sample. The sequence was obtained from a woman older than 75 in good health. V is TRBV21-1 and J is TRBJ1-1. TRBV21-1 constitutes a pseudogene. Sequencing was carried out using blood. CDR3: CAKRGLSTEAFF. The CDR3, as DNA: TGTGCAAAGCGAGGGTTGAGCACTGAAGCTTTCTTT.